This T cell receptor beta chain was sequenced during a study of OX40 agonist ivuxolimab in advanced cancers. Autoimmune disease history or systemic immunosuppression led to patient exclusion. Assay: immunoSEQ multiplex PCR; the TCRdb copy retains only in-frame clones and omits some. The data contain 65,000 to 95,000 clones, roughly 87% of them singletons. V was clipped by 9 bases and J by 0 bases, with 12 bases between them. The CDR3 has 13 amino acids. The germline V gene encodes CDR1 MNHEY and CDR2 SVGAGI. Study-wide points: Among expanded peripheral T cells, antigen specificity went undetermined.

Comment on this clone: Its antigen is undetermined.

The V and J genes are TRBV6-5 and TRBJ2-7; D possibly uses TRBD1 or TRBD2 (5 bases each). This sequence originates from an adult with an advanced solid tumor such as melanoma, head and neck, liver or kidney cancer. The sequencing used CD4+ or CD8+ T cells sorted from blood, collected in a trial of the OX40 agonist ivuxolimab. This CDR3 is CASNRRSSYEQYF. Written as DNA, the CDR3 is TGTGCCAGTAACAGGAGGAGCTCCTACGAGCAGTACTTC.